A selection of T cell receptor beta chains follows, all from one sample in a study of control samples from healthy donors and cancer patients. The repertoire was sequenced with immunoSEQ multiplex PCR; TCRdb's copy has only in-frame clones and lacks some. Among hundreds of thousands of clones, roughly 80% were seen once, and the ten largest hold about an eighth. The sequencing sample was made of PBMCs. These receptor sequences come from an older woman with lung cancer. CDR3s include the opening cysteine and the closing phenylalanine or tryptophan. Each record gives: V gene, clone size, D gene, J gene, CDR3 protein, CDR3 DNA. D genes are given only for firm matches. A clone size is listed for some rows: how often the clone was seen (once, few, many), or a class if it is expanded.

TRBV28,once,-,TRBJ1-2,CASSFSFYGYTF,TGTGCCAGCAGTTTTAGCTTCTATGGCTACACCTTC
TRBV7-8,-,TRBD1,TRBJ1-6,CASSLGTVNDSPLHF,TGTGCCAGCAGCTTGGGGACAGTGAACGATTCACCCCTCCACTTT
TRBV27,-,-,TRBJ1-6,CASSSPWGRRSDSPLHF,TGTGCCAGCAGCTCGCCCTGGGGCCGAAGGTCTGATTCACCCCTCCACTTT
TRBV5-1,-,-,TRBJ2-3,CASSPDTDTQYF,TGCGCCAGCAGCCCGGATACAGATACGCAGTATTTT
TRBV9,-,-,TRBJ2-5,CASSVEGGLQETQYF,TGTGCCAGCAGCGTAGAGGGGGGATTACAAGAGACCCAGTACTTC
TRBV10-2,-,-,TRBJ2-5,CASSEGSRKETQYF,TGCGCCAGCAGTGAGGGGAGCAGAAAAGAGACCCAGTACTTC
TRBV7-6,-,-,TRBJ2-3,CASSLEASPDTQYF,TGTGCCAGCAGCTTAGAGGCTAGTCCAGATACGCAGTATTTT
TRBV14,-,-,TRBJ2-2,CASSPQGRGNTGELFF,TGTGCCAGCAGCCCCCAGGGCAGGGGGAACACCGGGGAGCTGTTTTTT
TRBV6-2/TRBV6-3,-,TRBD2,TRBJ2-7,CASSYGTSGGAYEQYF,TGTGCCAGCAGTTACGGGACTAGCGGGGGGGCCTACGAGCAGTACTTC
TRBV12-3/TRBV12-4,-,-,TRBJ2-3,CASSLSGDTQYF,TGTGCCAGCAGTTTATCCGGAGATACGCAGTATTTT
TRBV5-1,-,-,TRBJ1-2,CASRALQGNDGYTF,TGCGCCAGCAGGGCACTACAGGGAAACGATGGCTACACCTTC
TRBV7-6,once,-,TRBJ1-3,CASSLAQGSIGNTIYF,TGTGCCAGCAGCTTAGCACAGGGAAGTATTGGAAACACCATATATTTT
TRBV7-3,-,-,TRBJ2-3,CASAPGASTDTQYF,TGTGCCAGCGCCCCCGGGGCCAGCACAGATACGCAGTATTTT
TRBV6-4,few,-,TRBJ2-3,CASSDSRAISTDTQYF,TGTGCCAGCAGTGACTCCAGGGCCATTTCCACAGATACGCAGTATTTT
TRBV5-1,-,TRBD2,TRBJ2-5,CASSLVLAGGQTQYF,TGCGCCAGCAGCTTGGTACTAGCGGGGGGTCAGACCCAGTACTTC
TRBV5-1,few,TRBD1,TRBJ1-5,CASSIGQGDNQPQHF,TGCGCCAGCAGCATCGGACAGGGCGACAATCAGCCCCAGCATTTT
TRBV3-1/TRBV3-2,few,-,TRBJ1-2,CASSHRTGNYGYTF,TGTGCCAGCAGCCACAGGACGGGAAACTATGGCTACACCTTC
TRBV5-4,-,-,TRBJ2-3,CASSSDTDTQYF,TGTGCCAGCAGCTCAGACACAGATACGCAGTATTTT
TRBV7-9,few,-,TRBJ2-7,CASSLTGVTYEQYF,TGTGCCAGCAGCCTCACGGGGGTGACCTACGAGCAGTACTTC
TRBV5-6,-,TRBD1,TRBJ1-5,CASTVGRGDNQPQHF,TGTGCCAGCACCGTGGGCAGGGGGGACAATCAGCCCCAGCATTTT
TRBV5-1,-,-,TRBJ1-4,CASSLTGPDEKLFF,TGCGCCAGCAGCTTGACAGGGCCTGATGAAAAACTGTTTTTT
TRBV2,few,-,TRBJ2-1,CASSEGGGFRGNEQFF,TGTGCCAGCAGTGAAGGTGGCGGGTTTCGTGGCAATGAGCAGTTCTTC
TRBV6-5,-,TRBD2,TRBJ2-3,CASRVAGGLRDTQYF,TGTGCCAGCAGGGTAGCGGGAGGGCTGAGGGATACGCAGTATTTT
TRBV27,-,-,TRBJ1-1,CASTSVPMNTEAFF,TGTGCCAGCACATCGGTTCCTATGAACACTGAAGCTTTCTTT
TRBV20-1,-,-,TRBJ1-1,CSARDVPKAFF,TGCAGTGCTAGAGATGTTCCGAAAGCTTTCTTT
TRBV5-1,once,TRBD1,TRBJ2-7,CASSLGGQASDEQYF,TGCGCCAGCAGCTTGGGTGGACAGGCGAGCGACGAGCAGTACTTC
TRBV5-4,-,-,TRBJ2-1,CASSPQGGLNNEQFF,TGTGCCAGCAGCCCACAGGGTGGGTTAAACAATGAGCAGTTCTTC
TRBV3-1/TRBV3-2,-,-,TRBJ1-5,CASSQGWGPQHF,TGTGCCAGCAGCCAGGGTTGGGGACCCCAGCATTTT
TRBV28,-,-,TRBJ2-7,CASSSPTPPDYEQYF,TGTGCCAGCAGTTCCCCAACCCCGCCGGATTACGAGCAGTACTTC
TRBV5-6,-,TRBD2,TRBJ2-1,CASSLESTSGSLNEQFF,TGTGCCAGCAGCTTGGAATCAACTAGCGGGAGCCTCAATGAGCAGTTCTTC
TRBV3-1/TRBV3-2,-,-,TRBJ2-7,CASSPEREIYEQYF,TGTGCCAGCAGCCCCGAGAGGGAGATCTACGAGCAGTACTTC
TRBV7-8,-,TRBD1,TRBJ1-2,CASSPRDSAPYGYTF,TGTGCCAGCAGCCCCCGGGACAGTGCCCCTTATGGCTACACCTTC
TRBV18,-,TRBD1,TRBJ1-4,CASSPPNRGSSEKLFF,TGTGCCAGCTCACCACCCAACAGGGGGTCGAGTGAAAAACTGTTTTTT
TRBV10-3,-,-,TRBJ1-1,CAISRVGNTEAFF,TGTGCCATCAGTAGGGTTGGGAACACTGAAGCTTTCTTT
TRBV7-3,-,-,TRBJ1-1,CASSPSRGSLNTEAFF,TGTGCCAGCAGCCCGTCCCGGGGGTCCTTGAACACTGAAGCTTTCTTT
TRBV28,-,-,TRBJ1-1,CASSPPTGLKAEAFF,TGTGCCAGCAGCCCTCCGACGGGTCTGAAAGCTGAAGCTTTCTTT
TRBV7-8,-,TRBD1,TRBJ2-5,CASTPDTGEETQYF,TGTGCCAGCACACCCGATACAGGGGAAGAGACCCAGTACTTC
TRBV5-8,-,TRBD2,TRBJ2-2,CASIGAGVWTGELFF,TGTGCCAGCATCGGAGCGGGAGTCTGGACCGGGGAGCTGTTTTTT
TRBV5-1,-,-,TRBJ2-7,CASSLSGLSYEQYF,TGCGCCAGCAGCTTGTCCGGCCTGAGCTACGAGCAGTACTTC
TRBV6-5,-,-,TRBJ1-6,CASSYSGRRDSPLHF,TGTGCCAGCAGTTACTCGGGCCGGCGGGACTCACCCCTCCACTTT
TRBV3-1/TRBV3-2,-,TRBD1,TRBJ1-3,CASSQDRANTIYF,TGTGCCAGCAGCCAGGACAGGGCCAACACCATATATTTT
TRBV5-1,-,TRBD2,TRBJ2-3,CASSLRASGRGVDTQYF,TGCGCCAGCAGCTTGCGGGCTAGCGGGAGAGGTGTAGATACGCAGTATTTT
TRBV30,-,-,TRBJ2-3,CAWSVGDAPDTQYF,TGTGCCTGGAGTGTGGGGGATGCGCCAGATACGCAGTATTTT
TRBV6-5,-,-,TRBJ2-7,CASSYSRGSREQYF,TGTGCCAGCAGTTACTCTAGGGGGTCCCGGGAGCAGTACTTC
TRBV11-2,-,-,TRBJ2-5,CASSFFGSKETQYF,TGTGCCAGCAGCTTCTTTGGGTCTAAAGAGACCCAGTACTTC
TRBV5-4,-,-,TRBJ1-1,CASSPGRFGTEAFF,TGTGCCAGCAGCCCCGGACGGTTTGGGACTGAAGCTTTCTTT
TRBV20-1,-,TRBD1,TRBJ1-1,CSATGETEAFF,TGCAGTGCCACAGGGGAGACTGAAGCTTTCTTT